The rows below give T cell receptor beta chains drawn from one sample of a study of blood T cell repertoires in COVID-19. The assay was immunoSEQ multiplex PCR, and TCRdb's table has in-frame clones only and misses some. Among about 200,000 clones listed, approximately 85% were seen once. Source material: peripheral blood. Every receptor here comes from a human donor with active or convalescent COVID-19. The donor label of this sample is uncertain. Both conserved end residues are trimmed from each CDR3. Fields, in order: clone size, J gene, V gene, CDR3 protein. Some rows have no size entry. The others give once, few or many, or a class for an expanded clone.

clone size: -; J gene: TRBJ2-2; V gene: TRBV27; CDR3 protein: ASSPDGQGLTGELF
clone size: -; J gene: TRBJ2-5; V gene: TRBV4-3; CDR3 protein: ASSQDYGGEGTQY
clone size: -; J gene: TRBJ2-1; V gene: TRBV6-5; CDR3 protein: ASSYSRGGGNEQF
clone size: -; J gene: TRBJ1-4; V gene: TRBV7-9; CDR3 protein: ASTSEAFRRGRDEKLF
clone size: -; J gene: TRBJ1-2; V gene: TRBV18; CDR3 protein: ASSHGGNYGYT
clone size: once; J gene: TRBJ2-3; V gene: TRBV25-1; CDR3 protein: ASSGLAGVITDTQY
clone size: -; J gene: TRBJ1-2; V gene: TRBV30; CDR3 protein: AWSPGQGYGYT
clone size: -; J gene: TRBJ2-1; V gene: TRBV19; CDR3 protein: ASSTGLAPYNEQF
clone size: -; J gene: TRBJ2-2; V gene: TRBV5-4; CDR3 protein: ASSFPGTSGGATGELF
clone size: -; J gene: TRBJ2-3; V gene: TRBV9; CDR3 protein: ASSPGTISTDTQY
clone size: -; J gene: TRBJ1-2; V gene: TRBV5-1; CDR3 protein: ASSQSPTGGRVSYGYT
clone size: -; J gene: TRBJ2-3; V gene: TRBV30; CDR3 protein: AWDFRGGPDTQY
clone size: -; J gene: TRBJ2-2; V gene: TRBV7-9; CDR3 protein: ASSRRRDSNTGELF
clone size: -; J gene: TRBJ1-2; V gene: TRBV28; CDR3 protein: ASRRTGTGGYGYT
clone size: -; J gene: TRBJ2-7; V gene: TRBV4-1; CDR3 protein: ASRQGTISDEQY
clone size: -; J gene: TRBJ2-7; V gene: TRBV5-4; CDR3 protein: ASSLRGNDAYEQY
clone size: -; J gene: TRBJ2-7; V gene: TRBV2; CDR3 protein: ASRPGSYEQY
clone size: -; J gene: TRBJ1-6; V gene: TRBV5-1; CDR3 protein: ASSLEGENSPLH
clone size: once; J gene: TRBJ2-3; V gene: TRBV7-9; CDR3 protein: ASSRRGPNTDTQY
clone size: -; J gene: TRBJ2-7; V gene: TRBV6-5; CDR3 protein: ASSYRGTSGSYEQY
clone size: -; J gene: TRBJ2-3; V gene: TRBV5-8; CDR3 protein: ASSLRTSGSKDTQY
clone size: -; J gene: TRBJ2-7; V gene: TRBV28; CDR3 protein: ASSSSGGLRYYEQY
clone size: -; J gene: TRBJ1-5; V gene: TRBV18; CDR3 protein: ASSPRDQPQH
clone size: -; J gene: TRBJ2-3; V gene: TRBV7-2; CDR3 protein: ASSLERGGLTDTQY